Listed below are T cell receptor beta chains from one sample, sequenced in a study of T-cell memory formation after mild COVID-19. From the 5' RACE reads, TCRdb called clonotypes with MiXCR, one entry per CDR3 protein. The sample shows roughly 250,000 distinct CDR3 sequences, approximately 16% of them seen only once. The sample comprised PBMCs or a T cell subset sorted from them (not recorded which). Receptors originate from a man between 18 and 29 years old who had mild COVID-19 (a few samples of this study predate the infection). Cell type and time point are not known. Each CDR3 is given with its conserved first and last residue. The D gene is left open where the match is weak. Size tells how often a clone was seen (once, few, many) or the class of an expanded clone, and some rows leave it out.

>.|.|TRBV5-6|TRBJ1-1
TGTGCCAGCAGCTTGGGTCGGAGCGCTGAAGCTTTCTTT
CASSLGRSAEAFF
>.|few|TRBV7-2|TRBJ2-7
TGTGCCAGCAGCCGGGGCCCCTGGGAGCAGTACTTC
CASSRGPWEQYF
>.|few|TRBV7-7|TRBJ2-5
TGTGCTAGCAGCCCTACAGGGGCGGGGGAGACCCAGTACTTC
CASSPTGAGETQYF
>.|many|TRBV27|TRBJ2-2
TGTGCCAGCAGTTTGAGAGGGATCGGGGAGCTGTTTTTT
CASSLRGIGELFF
>.|.|TRBV5-5|TRBJ2-7
TGTGCCAGCAGTTCGGCCCCCACGGAAGCCTACGAGCAGTACTTC
CASSSAPTEAYEQYF
>TRBD1|.|TRBV20-1|TRBJ1-2
TGCAGTGCCCCGATGGCAGGGGGCAACTATGGCTACACCTTC
CSAPMAGGNYGYTF
>.|many|TRBV4-1|TRBJ2-1
TGCGCCAGCAGCCAATCAGGCCTTCCTGAGCAGTTCTTC
CASSQSGLPEQFF
>TRBD1|.|TRBV2|TRBJ1-5
TGTGCCAGCAGGAAGACAGGGAATCAGCCCCAGCATTTT
CASRKTGNQPQHF
>TRBD2|.|TRBV20-1|TRBJ2-3
TGCAGTGCTCTAGGGACTAGCCGGACGCAGTATTTT
CSALGTSRTQYF
>.|few|TRBV7-2|TRBJ2-1
TGTGCCAGCAGCTTAGGAGGCCGGGCCGGAGATGAGCAGTTCTTC
CASSLGGRAGDEQFF
>.|few|TRBV27|TRBJ1-5
TGTGCCAGCAGTTTACGCAGGGGTGGCAATCAGCCCCAGCATTTT
CASSLRRGGNQPQHF
>.|.|TRBV27|TRBJ1-4
TGTGCCAGCAGTTTAGGGGGGTCCGCTAATGAAAAACTGTTTTTT
CASSLGGSANEKLFF
>TRBD1|few|TRBV5-1|TRBJ2-1
TGCGCCAGCAGCTTGAGTGGATTAATAGGGACAGGATACAATGAGCAGTTCTTC
CASSLSGLIGTGYNEQFF
>.|.|TRBV7-9|TRBJ2-1
TGTGCCAGCAGCTTAGTTGTGGCCTACAATGAGCAGTTCTTC
CASSLVVAYNEQFF
>TRBD2|.|TRBV20-1|TRBJ2-7
TGCAGTGCTAGAGTCGCAGCGGGGATTTACGAGCAGTACTTC
CSARVAAGIYEQYF
>.|.|TRBV30|TRBJ2-5
TGTGCCTGGAGTGAGGGGGGGGGACTGCAGACTACCCAGTACTTC
CAWSEGGGLQTTQYF
>.|.|TRBV4-1|TRBJ2-4
TGCGCCAGCAGCCAAGTCCGGGGTTCCGCCAAAAACATTCAGTACTTC
CASSQVRGSAKNIQYF
>.|.|TRBV21-1|TRBJ2-3
TGTGCCAGCAGCACACGACAGGGGCCAGATACGCAGTATTTT
CASSTRQGPDTQYF
>.|.|TRBV4-3|TRBJ2-7
TGCGCCAGCAGCCCACCACGCGGCGCCGACAGGCTCTACGAGCAGTACTTC
CASSPPRGADRLYEQYF
>.|.|TRBV15|TRBJ1-6
TGTGCCACCAGCACCGGCATGCAGGGGATCACCTATAATTCACCCCTCCACTTT
CATSTGMQGITYNSPLHF
>.|.|TRBV5-5|TRBJ2-3
TGTGCCAGCAGCTTGACTTGGGGCGTCCAAAGTACGCAGTATTTT
CASSLTWGVQSTQYF
>.|.|TRBV5-1|TRBJ1-2
TGCGCCAGCAGCTTGGAGGGAACCTATGGCTACACCTTC
CASSLEGTYGYTF
>.|few|TRBV27|TRBJ1-6
TGTGCCAGCAGTTACTATAATTCACCCCTCCACTTT
CASSYYNSPLHF
>.|few|TRBV7-2|TRBJ1-5
TGTGCCAGCAGTGCAGCCGGGGGCGGTCAGCCCCAGCATTTT
CASSAAGGGQPQHF
>TRBD2|few|TRBV20-1|TRBJ2-3
TGCAGTGCTAGACACTCGGGGGGACTCACAGATACGCAGTATTTT
CSARHSGGLTDTQYF
>.|.|TRBV4-1|TRBJ1-1
TGCGCCAGCAGCCCGGGGGGGTCTCAGTACGTAGCTTTCTTT
CASSPGGSQYVAFF
>.|.|TRBV7-9|TRBJ2-3
TGTGCCAGCAGCCCGCCCCGGAGCCCCACAGATACGCAGTATTTT
CASSPPRSPTDTQYF
>.|few|TRBV30|TRBJ2-1
TGTGCCTGGAGTGTACGCGACGTTTGGAACAATGAGCAGTTCTTC
CAWSVRDVWNNEQFF
>.|.|TRBV7-9|TRBJ1-6
TGTGCCAGCAGCTTAGCGGCGGGGTCACCCCTCCACTTT
CASSLAAGSPLHF
>.|.|TRBV6-1|TRBJ2-5
TGTGCCAGCAGTGAGGGGGGGGCTAGCGAGACCCAGTACTTC
CASSEGGASETQYF
>TRBD1|few|TRBV29-1|TRBJ2-5
TGCAGCGTGGATCGAGACCTCAGGGGGAAGACCCAGTACTTC
CSVDRDLRGKTQYF
>.|few|TRBV20-1|TRBJ1-4
TGCAGTGCTAGGGCGGTAACTAATGAAAAACTGTTTTTT
CSARAVTNEKLFF
>.|few|TRBV5-6|TRBJ1-2
TGTGCCAGCAGCTTGGACGTTATTGGCTATGGCTACACCTTC
CASSLDVIGYGYTF
>.|few|TRBV7-8|TRBJ2-1
TGTGCCAGCAGCTTGGCATGGGGGCTTAGCTCCTACAATGAGCAGTTCTTC
CASSLAWGLSSYNEQFF
>.|few|TRBV12-3/TRBV12-4|TRBJ1-1
TGTGCCAGCAGTACCCTGGGGGGTCTGAACACTGAAGCTTTCTTT
CASSTLGGLNTEAFF
>.|.|TRBV7-2|TRBJ1-4
TGTGCCAGCAGCTTAGCGAGGGATGAAAAACTGTTTTTT
CASSLARDEKLFF
>.|many|TRBV5-1|TRBJ2-2
TGTGCCAGCAGCTTAGTGGGCACCGGGGAGCTGTTTTTT
CASSLVGTGELFF
>TRBD1|few|TRBV5-5|TRBJ1-2
TGTGCCAGCAGAACCGACAGGGGTGATTACACCTTC
CASRTDRGDYTF
>TRBD1|many|TRBV7-2|TRBJ1-4
TGTGCCAGCAGCTTGCGGGACAGGGGTAATGAAAAACTGTTTTTT
CASSLRDRGNEKLFF
>.|many|TRBV7-2|TRBJ2-5
TGTGCCAGCAGGAAAGACAGGATCCAAGAGACCCAGTACTTC
CASRKDRIQETQYF
>TRBD2|few|TRBV4-1|TRBJ2-7
TGCGCCAGCAGGGCGGGACTAGGCAATTACGAGCAGTACTTC
CASRAGLGNYEQYF
>.|.|TRBV7-7|TRBJ2-1
TGTGCCAGCAGCCGCCAGGACGCAGGGGAGCAGTTCTTC
CASSRQDAGEQFF
>.|few|TRBV11-2|TRBJ2-1
TGTGCCAGCAGCTTATCTCTGTCGAATGAGCAGTTCTTC
CASSLSLSNEQFF
>.|.|TRBV6-2/TRBV6-3|TRBJ2-3
TGTGCCAGCAGTTACGGATGGGGTAGCACAGATACGCAGTATTTT
CASSYGWGSTDTQYF